Following are 22 T cell receptor beta chains from one sample sequenced in a study of shared clonotypes between healthy human individuals (dated by TCRdb to the early 2020s). Library construction relied on the immunoSEQ multiplex PCR assay. TCRdb took this table from immuneACCESS and kept in-frame rearrangements with V and J called. Such tables lack part of the clones; where checked against another copy, unresolved V genes explain under half of the gap, and the rest is unexplained. The sample data list approximately 2.5 million clones, and around 90% of these were observed just once. The leading ten clones occupy around 0.14% of the sample. Sequencing was performed on naive CD4+ T cells sorted from blood. The intended sense of this specimen's cell subset or site label: CD45RA+ positively selected. These receptors originate from a man aged 18 to 29 in good health.

This chain uses TRBV28 with TRBJ1-3; D perhaps matches TRBD1 (6 bases). The germline gives CDR1 MDHEN, CDR2 SYDVKM. V was pared by 3 bases and J by 8 bases, with 11 bases between. The CDR3 length is 13 residues. The CDR3: CASSFRGRDTIYF. In nucleotides, the CDR3 is TGTGCCAGCAGTTTCCGGGGGCGGGACACCATATATTTT.

The chain links TRBV4-3 to TRBJ2-1; 8 bases fit TRBD1. The CDR3 runs 16 residues. V lost 1 base, J lost 7 bases, and 9 bases stayed unmatched. The V gene's germline CDR1 is LGHNA and CDR2 YSLEER. The CDR3 DNA is TGCGCCAGCAGCCAAGCTTTTGGACAGGGAAAGAATGAGCAGTTCTTC. Translated: CASSQAFGQGKNEQFF.

V usage is TRBV5-8 and J usage is TRBJ2-3; D not certain. V was trimmed by 1 base and J by 0 bases, leaving 12 bases between them. The CDR3 loop spans 16 amino acids. The germline V gene has CDR1 SGHTS and CDR2 YDEGEE. The CDR3 nucleotides are TGTGCCAGCAGCTTGAGCTCTCAGACTAGCACAGATACGCAGTATTTT. Translation gives CASSLSSQTSTDTQYF.

On this clone itself: Other DNA sequences in the sample encode the same CDR3. The chain joins TRBV2 to TRBJ2-3; no clear D. Germline V CDR1 and CDR2: SNHLY, FYNNEI. The CDR3 length is 12 residues. Trimming left V 3 bases short and J 0 bases short, with 1 base between. CDR3 in amino acids: CASSESTDTQYF. Written as DNA, the CDR3 is TGTGCCAGCAGTGAGAGCACAGATACGCAGTATTTT.

This sequence joins TRBV6-5 and TRBJ1-1, with 7 bases fitting TRBD1. Unmatched junction bases numbered 8, after V lost 0 bases and J lost 7 bases. This CDR3 comprises 15 residues. The germline V gene has CDR1 MNHEY and CDR2 SVGAGI. The CDR3 region is CASSYSTGLGNEAFF. Written as DNA, the CDR3 is TGTGCCAGCAGTTACTCGACAGGGTTGGGAAATGAAGCTTTCTTT.

The V call is TRBV9, the J call TRBJ1-3; D call uncertain. CDR1 and CDR2 (germline): SGDLS, YYNGEE. V gave up 0 bases and J gave up 3 bases, with 4 bases separating them. The CDR3 sequence is 13 residues long. The CDR3 DNA reads TGTGCCAGCAGCGTAGGTAATGGAAACACCATATATTTT. Amino acids: CASSVGNGNTIYF.

The chain has TRBV5-6 and TRBJ2-4, with 9 bases identical to TRBD1. Germline CDR1 and CDR2: SGHDT and YYEEEE. The V gene end was trimmed by 4 bases and the J gene end by 8 bases; junction bases not matched to a gene: 4. The CDR3 runs to 13 residues. The CDR3 is CASSGQGRHIQYF. The CDR3 DNA reads as TGTGCCAGCAGCGGACAGGGGCGACACATTCAGTACTTC.

The gene calls are TRBV10-2 and TRBJ2-7; a possible D gene is TRBD1 (6 bases). Trimming took off 8 bases at V and 0 bases at J, with 20 bases between the two ends. The CDR3 is made up of 16 amino acids. Germline V CDR1 and CDR2: WSHSY, SAAADI. The CDR3 DNA reads as TGCGCCAGCGGGACAAATATCCTACCCCGCTCCTACGAGCAGTACTTC. Translation gives CASGTNILPRSYEQYF.

The chain has TRBV18 and TRBJ1-6; D gene ambiguous. Germline CDR1 KGHSH, CDR2 LQKENI. With 5 bases removed from V and 4 bases from J, the gap between germline ends came to 12 bases. CDR3 size: 15 residues. As DNA, the CDR3 is TGTGCCAGCTCATCGACATCAATTTATAATTCACCCCTCCACTTT. Protein product: CASSSTSIYNSPLHF.

As to this clone: The identical CDR3 is also encoded by other nucleotide sequences in the sample. The chain recombines TRBV30 with TRBJ1-6, with D possibly being TRBD1 (5 bases). CDR1 and CDR2 from the germline V gene are GTSNPN and SVGIG (reference sequence). This CDR3 spans 15 amino acids. The V and J ends lost 1 base and 1 base respectively, with 8 bases between them. The CDR3 here is CAWSGGGSYNSPLHF. DNA of the CDR3: TGTGCCTGGAGTGGTGGGGGGTCCTATAATTCACCCCTCCACTTT. Filled out from reference TRBV30 and TRBJ1-6, the complete variable domain reads SQTIHQWPATLVQPVGSPLSLECTVEGTSNPNLYWYRQAAGRGLQLLFYSVGIGQISSEVPQNLSASRPQDRQFILSSKKLLLSDSGFYLCAWSGGGSYNSPLHFGNGTRLTVT.

The chain uses TRBV7-9 and TRBJ1-5; the D gene is possibly TRBD1 (5 bases). V lost 6 bases, J lost 3 bases, and 15 bases lay in between. Germline-derived CDR1 and CDR2 are SEHNR and FQNEAQ (reference sequence). The CDR3 sequence is 15 residues long. CDR3 in amino acids: CASRASGTPNQPQHF. CDR3 nucleotide sequence: TGTGCCAGCAGGGCATCCGGGACGCCCAATCAGCCCCAGCATTTT.

Worth noting for this clone: The identical CDR3 is also encoded by other nucleotide sequences in the sample. The J gene is TRBJ2-1, the V gene TRBV5-4, with TRBD1 matching over 9 bases. The CDR3 sequence is 15 residues long. With 0 bases clipped from V and 4 bases from J, the junction kept 2 bases outside the gene matches. The V gene's germline CDR1 is SGHNT and CDR2 YYREEE (reference sequence). The CDR3 loop is CASSLDRGPYNEQFF. The DNA of the CDR3 is TGTGCCAGCAGCTTGGACAGGGGGCCTTACAATGAGCAGTTCTTC.

This rearrangement joins TRBV7-8 to TRBJ2-5; D not certain. With 5 bases removed from V and 10 bases from J, the gap between germline ends came to 11 bases. The CDR3 sequence is 11 residues long. Germline values: CDR1 SGHVS, CDR2 FQNEAQ. CDR3 amino acids: CASSPQEVQYF. Written as DNA, the CDR3 is TGTGCCAGCAGCCCCCAAGAGGTCCAGTACTTC.

This chain connects TRBV6-6 to TRBJ1-2; unclear D gene. In germline, CDR1 is MNHNY, CDR2 SVGAGI (reference sequence). The CDR3 is made up of 13 amino acids. With 4 bases removed from V and 6 bases from J, the gap between germline ends came to 12 bases. The CDR3 region has the DNA TGTGCCAGCAGTTCGACGGCCTTAAATGGCTACACCTTC. Translating gives CASSSTALNGYTF.

On this clone: This same CDR3 is encoded by further DNA sequences in the sample. The chain joins TRBV9 to TRBJ1-6; D is perhaps TRBD1 (5 bases). The CDR3 contains 14 residues. Germline values: CDR1 SGDLS, CDR2 YYNGEE. V was clipped by 0 bases and J by 6 bases, with 7 bases between them. CDR3 bases: TGTGCCAGCAGCGTAGCACAGGTTAATTCACCCCTCCACTTT. This translates into CASSVAQVNSPLHF.

The chain couples TRBV19 to TRBJ2-7; D possibly corresponds to TRBD2 (5 bases). The CDR3 runs 14 residues. V shed 2 bases and J shed 6 bases, with 14 bases lying between them. In germline, CDR1 is LNHDA, CDR2 SQIVND (reference sequence). For the CDR3, the DNA is TGTGCCAGTAGTATAAGCGGAACCTATTTCGAGCAGTACTTC. Translation: CASSISGTYFEQYF.

V usage is TRBV7-2 and J usage is TRBJ1-5; no clear D. Germline CDR1 and CDR2: SGHTA and FQGNSA. CDR3 length: 13 residues. Trimming removed 1 base at V and 6 bases at J, with 7 bases between. This CDR3 is CASSLVGSQPQHF. The CDR3 DNA sequence: TGTGCCAGCAGCTTAGTTGGGAGTCAGCCCCAGCATTTT.

This chain joins TRBV28 and TRBJ2-1, with D possibly being TRBD2 (7 bases). There are 12 residues in the CDR3. Germline assignment: CDR1 MDHEN and CDR2 SYDVKM. V lost 10 bases, J lost 8 bases, and 15 bases lay in between. Written as DNA, the CDR3 is TGTGCCATCAACAGGGAGGGCGATGAGCAGTTCTTC. The encoded protein is CAINREGDEQFF.

Of note for this clone: Different DNA sequences within this sample yield the same CDR3. This chain joins TRBV7-2 and TRBJ2-1, with D uncertain. Per the germline V gene, CDR1 is SGHTA and CDR2 is FQGNSA. Deletions cut 1 base from V and 9 bases from J, with 4 bases between. The CDR3 extends over 11 amino acids. The CDR3 reads CASSLGGEQFF. In DNA form, the CDR3 reads TGTGCCAGCAGCTTAGGTGGTGAGCAGTTCTTC.

This chain uses TRBV6-5 with TRBJ2-7, with unresolved D. The V end was cut by 3 bases, the J end by 3 bases, with 9 bases between. Germline CDR1 is MNHEY and CDR2 is SVGAGI. The CDR3 length is 13 residues. Written as DNA, the CDR3 is TGTGCCAGCAGTTATAGACTGTACTACGAGCAGTACTTC. It is translated as CASSYRLYYEQYF.

The gene calls are TRBV7-2 and TRBJ2-1; 7 nucleotides agree with TRBD2. Trimming removed 3 bases from V and 2 bases from J; junction bases left unmatched: 4. Germline V gene data show CDR1 as SGHTA and CDR2 as FQGNSA. CDR3 length equals 15 residues. In DNA form, the CDR3 reads TGTGCCAGCAGCTTCTACGGGGGGACCTACAATGAGCAGTTCTTC. Residues: CASSFYGGTYNEQFF.

This clone was observed once. V usage is TRBV4-2 and J usage is TRBJ2-5, with a weak D call TRBD1 (5 bases). V lost 2 bases and J 4 bases, leaving 11 bases between the germline ends. Looked up from germline, CDR1 is LGHNA and CDR2 is YNFKEQ. This CDR3 is 14 amino acids long. CDR3 nucleotide sequence: TGTGCCAGCAGCCAAAGGGGCCAAGGAGAGACCCAGTACTTC. Translated, it gives CASSQRGQGETQYF.